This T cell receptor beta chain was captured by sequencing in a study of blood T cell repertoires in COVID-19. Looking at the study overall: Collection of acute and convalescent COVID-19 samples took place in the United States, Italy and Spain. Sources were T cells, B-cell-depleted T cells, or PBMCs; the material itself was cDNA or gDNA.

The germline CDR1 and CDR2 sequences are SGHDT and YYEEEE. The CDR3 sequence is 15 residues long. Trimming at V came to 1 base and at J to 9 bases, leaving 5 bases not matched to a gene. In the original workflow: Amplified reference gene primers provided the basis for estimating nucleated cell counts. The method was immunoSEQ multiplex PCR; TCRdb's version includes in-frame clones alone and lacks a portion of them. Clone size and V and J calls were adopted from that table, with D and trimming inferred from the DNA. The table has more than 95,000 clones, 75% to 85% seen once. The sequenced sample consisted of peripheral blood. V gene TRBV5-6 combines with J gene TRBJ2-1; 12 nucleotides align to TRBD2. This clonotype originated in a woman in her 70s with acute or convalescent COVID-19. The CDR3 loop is CASSLRTSGMSEQFF. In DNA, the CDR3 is TGTGCCAGCAGCTTGAGGACTAGCGGGATGAGTGAGCAGTTCTTC. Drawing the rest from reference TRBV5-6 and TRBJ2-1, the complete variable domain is DAGVTQSPTHLIKTRGQQVTLRCSPKSGHDTVSWYQQALGQGPQFIFQYYEEEERQRGNFPDRFSGHQFPNYSSELNVNALLLGDSALYLCASSLRTSGMSEQFFGPGTRLTVL.